The text below deals with one T cell receptor (beta chain). Its antigen remains unidentified. This sample includes further DNA sequences coding for the same CDR3. This record belongs to a study of shared clonotypes between healthy human individuals. The study, taken as a whole, reports: Shared across a few donors were 5% to 6% of the naive CD4 clonotypes. Rarefaction indicated that sorted-subset sequencing remained incomplete although depth was large. Represented genetic and exposure-history diversity was restricted by having few donors.

Only in-frame clones appear in the TCRdb table, and some are missing; sequencing was by immunoSEQ multiplex PCR. The sample holds more than 2 million clones, around 95% seen once. In germline, CDR1 is MNHEY, CDR2 SVGAGI. The V gene end was trimmed by 6 bases and the J gene end by 5 bases; junction bases not matched to a gene: 3. CDR3 length equals 12 residues. The origin of this receptor is a man between 18 and 35 years old in good health. The V gene is TRBV6-5, the J gene TRBJ1-1; 7 nucleotides align to TRBD1. Sequenced material: naive CD4+ T cells sorted from blood. Noted subset: CD45RA+ positively selected. The CDR3 DNA reads as TGTGCCAGCAGATCACAGGGGACTGAAGCTTTCTTT. Protein sequence: CASRSQGTEAFF.